This TCR beta chain was found in a study of T cells after yellow fever vaccination. The CDR3 runs to 12 residues. Trimming shortened V by 6 bases and J by 1 base, and 9 bases separated the two germline ends. Germline lookup yields CDR1 SQVTM and CDR2 ANQGSEA. TCRdb fed the 5' RACE reads into MiXCR, producing one record per CDR3 protein. This table has around 550,000 distinct CDR3 sequences, about 19% appearing once. This receptor was identified in a man aged 25 to 40 who received the YFV17D yellow fever vaccine. Sequenced here: PBMCs, sampled 15 days after the yellow fever booster vaccination. The chain is built from TRBV29-1 and TRBJ1-1; D is uncertain. In nucleotides, the CDR3 is TGCAGCGTAAACCTTGGGAACACTGAAGCTTTCTTT. Translated, it gives CSVNLGNTEAFF.